This T cell receptor beta chain emerged from a study of T-cell memory formation after mild COVID-19. Study results and limitations: Shrinking CD4+ clones resided mostly in CM and EM, and CD8+ ones in EMRA.

Only a few counts were recorded for this clonotype. What it binds is not known. Sample barcodes and UMIs were carried by the TCR alpha and TCR beta cDNA libraries that 5'RACE generated with constant-segment primers. TCRdb fed the 5' RACE reads into MiXCR, producing one record per CDR3 protein. The repertoire has 250,000 to 400,000 distinct CDR3 sequences, around an eighth of them found once; the top ten carry around a fifth. The TCR sequence derives from a young man who had mild COVID-19 (a few samples of this study predate the infection). Cell type and time point are not known. The sample comprised PBMCs or a T cell subset sorted from them (not recorded which).

The CDR3 protein is CSAAEGNYNSPLHF. The CDR3 region has the DNA TGCAGTGCCGCGGAGGGTAACTATAATTCACCCCTCCACTTT. The J gene is TRBJ1-6, the V gene TRBV20-1; D is unresolved. The V gene lost 6 bases and the J gene lost 3 bases, with 12 bases spanning the gap. The CDR3 totals 14 residues. CDR1 is DFQATT and CDR2 is SNEGSKA in the germline V gene (reference sequence).